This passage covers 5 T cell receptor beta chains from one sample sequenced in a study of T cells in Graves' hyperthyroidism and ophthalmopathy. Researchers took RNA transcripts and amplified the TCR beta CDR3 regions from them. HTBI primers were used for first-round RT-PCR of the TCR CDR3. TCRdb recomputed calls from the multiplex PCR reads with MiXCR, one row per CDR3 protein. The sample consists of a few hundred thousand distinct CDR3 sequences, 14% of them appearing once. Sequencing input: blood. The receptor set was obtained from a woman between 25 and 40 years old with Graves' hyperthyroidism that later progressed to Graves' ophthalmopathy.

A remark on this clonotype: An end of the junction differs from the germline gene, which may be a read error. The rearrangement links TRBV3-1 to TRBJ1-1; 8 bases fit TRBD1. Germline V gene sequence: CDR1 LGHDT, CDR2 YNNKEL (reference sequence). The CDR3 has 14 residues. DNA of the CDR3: TGTGCCAGCACCCGGGGACAGGTGAACACTGAAACTTTCTTT. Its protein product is CASTRGQVNTETFF.

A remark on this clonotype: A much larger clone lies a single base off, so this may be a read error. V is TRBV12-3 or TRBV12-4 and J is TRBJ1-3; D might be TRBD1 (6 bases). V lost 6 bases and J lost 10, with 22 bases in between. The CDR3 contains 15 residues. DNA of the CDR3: TGTGCCAGCAGCAACCGGCGGGGGGCCGTAAAGACCATATATTTT. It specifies CASSNRRGAVKTIYF.

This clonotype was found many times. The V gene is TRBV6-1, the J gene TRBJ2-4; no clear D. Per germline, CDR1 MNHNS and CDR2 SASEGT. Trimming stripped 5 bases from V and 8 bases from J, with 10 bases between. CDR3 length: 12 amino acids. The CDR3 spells CASSSIDYIQYF. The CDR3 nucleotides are TGTGCCAGCAGTTCCATAGATTACATTCAGTACTTC.

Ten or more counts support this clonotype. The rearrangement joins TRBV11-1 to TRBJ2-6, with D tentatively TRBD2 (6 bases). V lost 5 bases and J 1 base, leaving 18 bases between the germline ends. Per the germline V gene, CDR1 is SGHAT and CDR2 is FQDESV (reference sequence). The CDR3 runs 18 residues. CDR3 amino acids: CASSPKEGKGSGANVLTF. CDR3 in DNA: TGTGCCAGCAGCCCCAAGGAGGGAAAGGGTTCTGGGGCCAACGTCCTGACTTTC.

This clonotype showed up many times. For the CDR3, the DNA is TGTGCCAGCAGTGAAAGCTATGGCTACACCTTC. It yields the protein CASSESYGYTF. This chain joins TRBV2 and TRBJ1-2; D call uncertain. There are 11 residues in the CDR3. Germline lookup yields CDR1 SNHLY and CDR2 FYNNEI. Between the trimmed V and J ends, which lost 2 bases and 4 bases, there was a span of 2 bases.